Listed below are T cell receptor beta chains from one sample, sequenced in a study of blood T cell repertoires in COVID-19. Repertoires were generated with immunoSEQ multiplex PCR, while TCRdb's copy carries only in-frame clones and drops some. This table holds about 36,000 clones, approximately 75% found once. Sequencing was carried out using peripheral blood. The receptors were sampled from a human donor in a cohort sampled during active or convalescent COVID-19. The donor label of this sample is uncertain. CDR3s include the opening cysteine and the closing phenylalanine or tryptophan.

J gene | V gene | CDR3 protein
TRBJ2-3 | TRBV7-9 | CAAGRTSGTRTDTQYF
TRBJ2-7 | TRBV19 | CASTLGEGLEQYF
TRBJ2-5 | TRBV5-4 | CASSVGTGQETQYF
TRBJ2-5 | TRBV28 | CASSPQETQYF
TRBJ2-1 | TRBV5-4 | CASSSASAYNEQFF
TRBJ1-5 | TRBV5-1 | CASSYGEGQPQHF
TRBJ2-7 | TRBV30 | CAWSGGLATYEQYF
TRBJ1-1 | TRBV18 | CASSTLDRNTEAFF
TRBJ2-3 | TRBV2 | CASIGGGLLRDTQYF
TRBJ2-1 | TRBV7-3 | CASSFFPGGEQFF
TRBJ1-2 | TRBV29-1 | CSVEDRGGASGYTF
TRBJ1-4 | TRBV7-9 | CASSLEAVNEKLFF
TRBJ2-7 | TRBV5-1 | CASSRGDSGSYEQYF
TRBJ2-2 | TRBV7-2 | CASSAIAGAVGELFF
TRBJ1-4 | TRBV29-1 | CSVGAGNEKLFF
TRBJ2-3 | TRBV28 | CASSSGTITDTQYF
TRBJ1-1 | TRBV19 | CASSAWQGGAFF
TRBJ2-3 | TRBV6-6 | CASGGSGRAADTQYF
TRBJ2-5 | TRBV5-4 | CASSYSGREETQYF
TRBJ1-6 | TRBV5-1 | CASSFTGFNNSPLHF
TRBJ2-1 | TRBV12-5 | CASGLVPRGGNEQFF
TRBJ2-1 | TRBV7-2 | CASSLARDSYNEQFF
TRBJ2-2 | TRBV6-5 | CASSRDRDTGELFF